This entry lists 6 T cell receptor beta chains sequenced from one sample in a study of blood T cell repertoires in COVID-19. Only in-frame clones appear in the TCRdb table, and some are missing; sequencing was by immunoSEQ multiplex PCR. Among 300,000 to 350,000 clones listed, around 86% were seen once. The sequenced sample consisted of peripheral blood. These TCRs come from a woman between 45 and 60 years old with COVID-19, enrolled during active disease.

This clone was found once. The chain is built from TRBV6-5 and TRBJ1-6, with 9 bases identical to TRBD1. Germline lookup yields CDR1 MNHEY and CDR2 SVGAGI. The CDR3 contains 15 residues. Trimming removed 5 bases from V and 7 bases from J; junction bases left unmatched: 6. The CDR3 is CASSRTGTGNSPLHF. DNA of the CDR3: TGTGCCAGCAGTCGAACCGGGACAGGGAATTCACCCCTCCACTTT.

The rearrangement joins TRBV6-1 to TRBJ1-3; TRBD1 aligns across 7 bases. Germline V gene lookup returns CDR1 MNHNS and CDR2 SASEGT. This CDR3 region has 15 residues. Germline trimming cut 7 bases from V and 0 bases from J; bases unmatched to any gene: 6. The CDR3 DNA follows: TGTGCCAGCAAACCGGGACAGACCTCTGGAAACACCATATATTTT. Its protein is CASKPGQTSGNTIYF.

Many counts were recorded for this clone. The CDR3 loop reads CATGTGSYEQYF. CDR3 nucleotide sequence: TGTGCCACAGGGACAGGCTCCTACGAGCAGTACTTC. V and J are TRBV19 and TRBJ2-7, with 8 bases aligning to TRBD1. CDR1 is LNHDA, CDR2 SQIVND, per germline (reference sequence). The J segment lost 0 bases and the V segment lost 10 bases, leaving 2 bases of the junction unmatched. The CDR3 covers 12 residues.

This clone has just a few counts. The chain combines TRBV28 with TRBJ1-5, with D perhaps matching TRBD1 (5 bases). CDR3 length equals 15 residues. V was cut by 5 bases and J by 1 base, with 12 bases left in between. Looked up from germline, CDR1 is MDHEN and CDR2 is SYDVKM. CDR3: CASSGGTPSNQPQHF. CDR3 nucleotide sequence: TGTGCCAGCAGTGGCGGGACCCCCAGCAATCAGCCCCAGCATTTT.

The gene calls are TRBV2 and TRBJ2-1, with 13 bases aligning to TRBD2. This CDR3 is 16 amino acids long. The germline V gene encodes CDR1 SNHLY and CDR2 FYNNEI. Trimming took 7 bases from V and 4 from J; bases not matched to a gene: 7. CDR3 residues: CASTDWTSGSYNEQFF. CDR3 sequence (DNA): TGTGCCAGCACGGATTGGACTAGCGGGAGTTACAATGAGCAGTTCTTC.

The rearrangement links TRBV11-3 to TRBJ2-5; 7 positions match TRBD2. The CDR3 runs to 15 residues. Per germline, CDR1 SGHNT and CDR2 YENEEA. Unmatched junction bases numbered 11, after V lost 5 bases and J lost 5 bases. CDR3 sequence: CASSPGGRAGETQYF. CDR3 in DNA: TGTGCCAGCAGCCCCGGGGGGAGGGCCGGGGAGACCCAGTACTTC.